A selection of T cell receptor beta chains follows, all from one sample in a study of graft-versus-host responses after intestinal transplantation. Clones were read by immunoSEQ multiplex PCR, and TCRdb kept only the in-frame ones, dropping some. This table has 15,000 to 20,000 clones, under 40% appearing once. The sequencing used alloreactive CD4+ T cells from a mixed lymphocyte reaction culture, collected before transplantation. The receptors were gathered from a human patient who was an organ donor for intestinal transplantation. Both conserved end residues are part of each CDR3. D genes are given only for firm matches. Size values are once, few and many counts, or a class for expanded clones, and some rows have none.

abundance,v_gene,d_gene,j_gene,CDR3aa,CDR3nt
-,TRBV18,-,TRBJ1-3,CASSPTGYGNTIYF,TGTGCCAGCTCACCTACAGGGTACGGAAACACCATATATTTT
-,TRBV4-3,-,TRBJ1-2,CASSLYHGGGSNYGYTF,TGCGCCAGCAGCCTCTACCATGGTGGGGGGTCAAACTATGGCTACACCTTC
-,TRBV13,-,TRBJ2-2,CASSLEGAGELFF,TGTGCCAGCAGCTTAGAGGGGGCCGGGGAGCTGTTTTTT
-,TRBV10-3,TRBD2,TRBJ2-1,CATRDYHNEQFF,TGTGCCACCAGGGACTACCACAATGAGCAGTTCTTC
-,TRBV5-4,-,TRBJ2-2,CASSFGPSLPGELFF,TGTGCCAGCAGCTTCGGCCCGTCCCTCCCCGGGGAGCTGTTTTTT
-,TRBV30,-,TRBJ1-4,CAWSVVAGNEKLFF,TGTGCCTGGAGTGTGGTGGCGGGTAATGAAAAACTGTTTTTT
-,TRBV30,-,TRBJ1-1,CAWSVGPNTEAFF,TGTGCCTGGAGTGTAGGACCGAACACTGAAGCTTTCTTT
-,TRBV18,-,TRBJ2-3,CASSPRQTSTDTQYF,TGTGCCAGCTCACCGAGACAGACTAGCACAGATACGCAGTATTTT
medium-sized,TRBV29-1,-,TRBJ2-7,CSVEEVLGNRQYF,TGCAGCGTTGAAGAGGTCCTTGGCAACCGGCAGTACTTC
-,TRBV7-9,-,TRBJ2-3,CASSLFLTDTQYF,TGTGCCAGCAGCTTATTCCTCACAGATACGCAGTATTTT
-,TRBV6-1,-,TRBJ1-5,CASSEYGQPQHF,TGTGCCAGCAGTGAATATGGCCAGCCCCAGCATTTT
medium-sized,TRBV18,TRBD1,TRBJ2-7,CASSPLGTGEVEQYF,TGTGCCAGCTCACCACTTGGGACAGGGGAGGTCGAGCAGTACTTC
-,TRBV18,-,TRBJ2-5,CASSPMGVQIQETQYF,TGTGCCAGCTCACCAATGGGGGTCCAGATACAAGAGACCCAGTACTTC
-,TRBV2,TRBD2,TRBJ2-3,CASAGTRAHTQYF,TGTGCCAGCGCCGGGACTAGGGCACATACGCAGTATTTT
-,TRBV15,-,TRBJ2-5,CATSAGGVRGLQETQYF,TGTGCCACCAGCGCAGGGGGGGTAAGAGGACTCCAAGAGACCCAGTACTTC
few,TRBV18,-,TRBJ1-5,CASSPNEAAAQPQHF,TGTGCCAGCTCGCCAAACGAGGCCGCGGCGCAGCCCCAGCATTTT
-,TRBV6-4,-,TRBJ2-7,CASSDKSYEQYF,TGTGCCAGCAGTGACAAATCCTACGAGCAGTACTTC
-,TRBV7-6,-,TRBJ2-7,CASSLKQTYEQYF,TGTGCCAGCAGCTTAAAACAGACCTACGAGCAGTACTTC
-,TRBV28,TRBD2,TRBJ2-7,CASRTSGSVLEQYF,TGTGCCAGCAGAACTAGCGGGAGCGTTCTCGAGCAGTACTTC
-,TRBV23-1,-,TRBJ1-2,CASSQNRDGYTF,TGCGCCAGCAGTCAAAACAGGGATGGCTACACCTTC
-,TRBV10-3,-,TRBJ2-2,CATGEGANTGELFF,TGTGCCACAGGGGAAGGCGCGAACACCGGGGAGCTGTTTTTT
-,TRBV4-3,-,TRBJ1-4,CASSQEFRPGEKLFF,TGCGCCAGCAGCCAAGAATTCCGGCCGGGCGAAAAACTGTTTTTT
few,TRBV9,-,TRBJ1-3,CASSVQGSGNTIYF,TGTGCCAGCAGCGTACAGGGATCTGGAAACACCATATATTTT
-,TRBV6-6,TRBD1,TRBJ2-1,CASSYPGQGNEQFF,TGTGCCAGCAGTTACCCGGGACAGGGGAATGAGCAGTTCTTC
-,TRBV28,-,TRBJ1-3,CASSFGGLSSGNTIYF,TGTGCCAGCAGTTTCGGCGGACTTAGCTCTGGAAACACCATATATTTT
few,TRBV19,TRBD1,TRBJ2-1,CASTVMAGGNEQFF,TGTGCCAGTACCGTGATGGCAGGGGGCAATGAGCAGTTCTTC
-,TRBV28,-,TRBJ1-2,CASSLSGYGYTF,TGTGCCAGCAGTTTATCAGGGTATGGCTACACCTTC
-,TRBV9,TRBD2,TRBJ2-1,CASSVVAGGPIQTYNEQFF,TGTGCCAGCAGCGTGGTAGCGGGAGGGCCGATTCAGACCTACAATGAGCAGTTCTTC
few,TRBV6-1,-,TRBJ2-3,CASSERRLAGTDTQYF,TGTGCCAGCAGTGAACGACGTCTAGCCGGCACAGATACGCAGTATTTT
-,TRBV5-4,-,TRBJ1-2,CASSLTGFYGYTF,TGTGCCAGCAGCTTGACGGGATTCTATGGCTACACCTTC
medium-sized,TRBV6-1,-,TRBJ2-7,CASSEAGGFPYEQYF,TGTGCCAGCAGTGAAGCAGGGGGGTTCCCCTACGAGCAGTACTTC
few,TRBV7-2,-,TRBJ1-5,CASSLEVARGQPQHF,TGTGCCAGCAGCTTAGAGGTGGCCAGGGGCCAGCCCCAGCATTTT
-,TRBV30,TRBD1,TRBJ2-3,CAWSRRGQGYTDTQYF,TGTGCCTGGAGTAGGCGTGGACAGGGGTACACAGATACGCAGTATTTT
once,TRBV10-3,-,TRBJ2-1,CAISPRERGPYNEQFF,TGTGCCATCAGTCCCCGGGAGAGGGGGCCCTACAATGAGCAGTTCTTC
-,TRBV30,-,TRBJ2-3,CAWSVLADTQYF,TGTGCCTGGAGTGTACTAGCAGATACGCAGTATTTT
-,TRBV4-3,-,TRBJ1-5,CASSQDRSLPQHF,TGCGCCAGCAGCCAAGACAGATCTCTGCCCCAGCATTTT
-,TRBV5-1,-,TRBJ2-3,CASTLSPGTDTQYF,TGCGCCAGCACCTTAAGCCCTGGCACAGATACGCAGTATTTT
few,TRBV11-1,TRBD2,TRBJ2-7,CASSAGLLYEQYF,TGTGCCAGCAGCGCGGGACTACTCTACGAGCAGTACTTC
few,TRBV2,TRBD2,TRBJ2-1,CASSGLAGGVNEQFF,TGTGCCAGCAGTGGACTAGCGGGAGGAGTCAATGAGCAGTTCTTC
few,TRBV6-1,-,TRBJ2-3,CASTPPGAGDTQYF,TGTGCCAGCACCCCCCCGGGGGCGGGAGATACGCAGTATTTT
few,TRBV19,-,TRBJ2-6,CAKTLVAAGANVLTF,TGTGCCAAGACCCTGGTGGCGGCTGGGGCCAACGTCCTGACTTTC
-,TRBV4-2,TRBD1,TRBJ2-7,CASSQDRDRAHYEQYF,TGTGCCAGCAGCCAAGATCGGGACAGGGCCCACTACGAGCAGTACTTC
few,TRBV4-2,-,TRBJ1-2,CASSLAYESGYTF,TGTGCCAGCAGCTTGGCATACGAGAGTGGCTACACCTTC
-,TRBV5-1,TRBD2,TRBJ2-3,CASSPPGLTDTQYF,TGCGCCAGCAGCCCGCCGGGACTAACAGATACGCAGTATTTT
-,TRBV5-4,TRBD2,TRBJ2-5,CASSLGGAGGEETQYF,TGTGCCAGCAGCTTGGGGGGAGCGGGAGGAGAGGAGACCCAGTACTTC
-,TRBV6-5,-,TRBJ1-4,CASSVTRGNEKLFF,TGTGCCAGCAGCGTAACAAGGGGTAATGAAAAACTGTTTTTT
few,TRBV6-6,-,TRBJ1-3,CASSSGGGLNTIYF,TGTGCCAGCAGCTCGGGAGGGGGACTAAACACCATATATTTT